These T cell receptor beta chains were read from a single sample in a study of shared clonotypes between healthy human individuals. Using immunoSEQ multiplex PCR, the repertoire was profiled, and TCRdb retains in-frame clones only, with some absent. The table shows roughly 1,500,000 clones, with around 98.5% occurring only once. The material sequenced was naive CD4+ T cells sorted from blood. These receptors were taken from a man between 25 and 39 years old in good health. CDR3s include the opening cysteine and the closing phenylalanine or tryptophan. A D gene is named only where the DNA matches it firmly. Some rows mark clone size as missing; the rest say once, few, many or name a class of expanded clone.

TRBJ1-1 - - TRBV5-1 CASSPRRTNTEAFF TGCGCCAGCAGCCCACGGAGGACCAACACTGAAGCTTTCTTT
TRBJ2-7 - - TRBV2 CASMGFGDAVYEQYF TGTGCCAGCATGGGGTTTGGGGACGCGGTCTACGAGCAGTACTTC
TRBJ1-5 - - TRBV18 CASSPDSNQPQHF TGTGCCAGCTCACCAGATAGCAATCAGCCCCAGCATTTT
TRBJ1-3 - - TRBV5-5 CASSLAGFSGNTIYF TGTGCCAGCAGCTTGGCCGGCTTTTCTGGAAACACCATATATTTT
TRBJ1-3 - TRBD1 TRBV18 CASSPFGTGRKTGNTIYF TGTGCCAGCTCGCCCTTCGGGACAGGTCGAAAAACTGGAAACACCATATATTTT
TRBJ2-7 - - TRBV6-6 CASKGQQAYEQYF TGTGCCAGCAAAGGACAGCAAGCCTACGAGCAGTACTTC
TRBJ2-5 - TRBD1 TRBV5-1 CASSLGGTGPQETQYF TGCGCCAGCAGCTTAGGGGGGACAGGACCCCAAGAGACCCAGTACTTC
TRBJ2-7 - TRBD2 TRBV19 CASSLPAGGPYEQYF TGTGCCAGTAGTCTCCCAGCGGGAGGACCCTACGAGCAGTACTTC
TRBJ2-7 once - TRBV5-1 CASSLTGASEQYF TGCGCCAGCAGCTTGACGGGGGCTAGCGAGCAGTACTTC
TRBJ1-5 - - TRBV15 CATSRDHRRTGRNQPQHF TGTGCCACCAGCAGAGATCACAGGCGAACAGGGAGGAACCAGCCCCAGCATTTT
TRBJ1-2 - - TRBV9 CASSRQGMNYGYTF TGTGCCAGCAGCCGCCAGGGTATGAACTATGGCTACACCTTC
TRBJ1-5 - - TRBV19 CASSIVANQPQHF TGTGCCAGTAGTATAGTTGCGAATCAGCCCCAGCATTTT
TRBJ2-3 - TRBD2 TRBV5-8 CASSLGAGDSTDTQYF TGTGCCAGCAGCTTGGGAGCGGGGGATAGCACAGATACGCAGTATTTT
TRBJ2-7 - - TRBV18 CASSPRGRTDYEQYF TGTGCCAGCTCACCACGGGGACGGACTGACTACGAGCAGTACTTC
TRBJ2-1 few TRBD1 TRBV18 CASSRQGTSYNEQFF TGTGCCAGCTCAAGACAGGGGACCTCCTACAATGAGCAGTTCTTC
TRBJ2-3 - TRBD1 TRBV18 CASSRDRDTQYF TGTGCCAGCTCACGGGACAGGGATACGCAGTATTTT
TRBJ2-7 once TRBD2 TRBV19 CASSIRAGEIYEQYF TGTGCCAGTAGTATACGGGCGGGAGAAATCTACGAGCAGTACTTC
TRBJ2-2 - TRBD1 TRBV6-5 CASSWWTGGAGELFF TGTGCCAGCAGTTGGTGGACAGGGGGGGCCGGGGAGCTGTTTTTT
TRBJ2-7 - - TRBV28 CASSLEQTYEQYF TGTGCCAGCAGTTTAGAACAGACCTACGAGCAGTACTTC